This T cell receptor beta chain derives from a study of blood T cells in healthy people across ages (dated by TCRdb to 2015 to 2017). Some background on the complete study: In model experiments, roughly one uniquely barcoded TCR beta cDNA molecule per two T cells was captured by template switching. The study measured age-related changes in TCR beta repertoire diversity using deep sequencing normalized with unique cDNA molecular identifiers. The donors were divided into four age groups: young (average around 16 years), middle-aged (about 40), aged (approximately 62) and long-lived (82). For two donors (one aged 18 to 30 and one aged 80 or older), the study analyzed two additional independent replicas of 1 million unique cDNA reads from the same blood draw.

Overall study outcomes, separate from this receptor: The long-lived group showed more naive CD4+ T cells, fewer expanded clones and increased TCR diversity than the aged group, suggesting age selection. A strong correlation was found between observed TCR beta diversity and the percentage of naive T cells measured by flow cytometry. Because donor CMV infection status was unknown, age-related changes in expanded clonotypes were potentially confounded. Conclusive comparison of naive and antigen-experienced compartments was prevented by the profiling of bulk unsorted PBMCs. Estimates of total diversity based on one million sequenced T cells were regarded as lower bounds and as underestimates. Observed TCR beta diversity per million T cells fell roughly linearly with age, and a significant reduction was already apparent by age around 36.

Comment on this clonotype: The antigen it binds to is not known. No qualities accompany the bases; no much larger clone lies one base away.

The library was prepared using 5' RACE. Instrument on record: Illumina HiSeq 2500. A second PCR of roughly 6 to 11 cycles was performed with a sample-barcoded 5' primer and a J-beta primer mix. Each TCR beta cDNA molecule received a unique molecular identifier from a template-switch 5' adaptor carrying 12 random nucleotides. Each sample yielded at least 3 million CDR3-containing paired-end reads. The Mint cDNA synthesis kit, primed by a TRBC-specific oligonucleotide, was used to synthesize first-strand cDNA from all RNA. Following uracil-DNA glycosylase treatment, all cDNA underwent a first 18-cycle PCR with the universal primers M1SS and BC2_uni_R. The original methods were these. Normalization of each sample was performed by random selection of 1 million high-quality reads, each carrying a distinct molecular identifier. Reads sharing molecular identifiers were discarded rather than binned into consensus sequences. MiTCR, with a Q25 quality threshold and the strictest error-elimination algorithm, was used for CDR3 identification, clonotype clustering and error correction. A nonparametric unseen species model using Euler transformation provided a lower-bound estimate of total TCR beta diversity. TCRdb reanalyzed the raw reads on its own, using fastp at Q25 for trimming and MiXCR for clone calling, and kept in-frame beta chains. Identical CDR3 proteins give one entry, which carries the most common genes and DNA. The V and J calls were determined by TCRdb, not by the authors. The sample contains about 510,000 distinct CDR3 sequences, over 25% of them found a single time. The top ten clonotypes cover over 3.5% of the sample.

Systemically healthy Caucasian individuals from Russia, roughly 40 in total and aged roughly 6 to 90 years, were included as donors. Ten milliliters of peripheral blood were drawn from each donor into EDTA-treated Vacutainer tubes. Ficoll-Paque density-gradient centrifugation was used to isolate PBMCs, with at least 7 million obtained per sample. Trizol reagent was used to extract total RNA from PBMCs, with at least 6 micrograms per sample. For every donor, flow cytometry on a PBMC aliquot measured the percentage of naive CD45RAhigh/CD27high T cells. In the germline V gene, CDR1 corresponds to ENHRY and CDR2 to SYGVKD. The CDR3 starts with the cysteine, ends with the phenylalanine, and has 14 residues. CDR3 DNA is the only sequence kept; it has 42 bases, read in frame from the first base. Trimming costs V 5 bases and J 5 bases, and their ends lie 16 bases apart. The sample was also linked to a second study, of T cells of mothers and their children. The second investigation adds: Nine systemically healthy Caucasian individuals served as donors, namely three mothers together with their six children. cDNA synthesis used all of the extracted RNA, with 1.5 ug of RNA in each 15 ul reaction. In the second PCR, the M1S primer introduced both the sample barcodes and 2-4 random nucleotides. More than 9 million TCR beta CDR3 reads were obtained from each mother, and several million reads were obtained from each child. In both related and unrelated pairs, thymic selection shapes the output of TCR recombination in a similar way, with inherited differences having only a minor effect. Normalized repertoire overlap in related mother-child pairs was always slightly higher than in unrelated mother-child pairs, but the difference was never significant. With a sensitivity of about 100 clones per million clonotypes, no persistent microchimeric T cell clones were detected. Deep NGS was used in the study to compare the TCR beta repertoires of mothers and children and to look for features that separate related mother-child pairs from unrelated individuals. The mean age was roughly 40 +/- 4 years for the mothers and approximately 11 +/- 4 years for the children. After adapters were ligated using NEBNext reagents, the libraries underwent 100+100 nt paired-end sequencing on an Illumina HiSeq 2000. To avoid cross-contamination, the mother libraries and the child libraries were prepared a month apart and sequenced in separate runs. Each donor had between roughly 500,000 and 2,200,000 distinct TCR beta clonotypes identified. Naive TCR beta clonotypes were estimated from low-frequency clonotypes matched to each donor's FACS-determined naive share, without sorting.

Sequencing input: blood. The clonotype was recovered from a boy aged 2-9 years in good health. The V and J genes are TRBV10-3 and TRBJ2-7, with the D segment possibly TRBD1 or TRBD2, each aligning over 5 bases. The CDR3 region: CAISPGLQGNEQYF. In nucleotide form, the sequence is TGTGCCATCAGTCCGGGGTTGCAGGGTAACGAGCAGTACTTC.